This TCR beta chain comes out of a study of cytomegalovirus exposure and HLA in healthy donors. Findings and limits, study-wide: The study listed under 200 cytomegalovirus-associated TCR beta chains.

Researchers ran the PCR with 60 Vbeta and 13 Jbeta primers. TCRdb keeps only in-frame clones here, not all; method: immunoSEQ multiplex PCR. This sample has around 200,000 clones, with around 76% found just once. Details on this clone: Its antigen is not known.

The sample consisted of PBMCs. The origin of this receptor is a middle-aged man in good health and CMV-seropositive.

CDR3 sequence reads: CASSLESEIYSNQPQHF. Written as DNA, the CDR3 is TGTGCCAGCAGCTTAGAGTCAGAAATTTATAGCAATCAGCCCCAGCATTTT. The V gene is TRBV7-9, the J gene TRBJ1-5, with D unresolved. The CDR3 covers 17 residues. The V gene's germline CDR1 is SEHNR and CDR2 FQNEAQ (reference sequence). The V and J ends lost 1 base and 0 bases respectively, with 13 bases between them.